Listed below are T cell receptor beta chains from one sample, sequenced in a study of blood T cell repertoires in COVID-19. The method was immunoSEQ multiplex PCR; TCRdb's version includes in-frame clones alone and lacks a portion of them. The repertoire holds 150,000 to 200,000 clones, with 70% to 90% as singletons. The sequenced material came from peripheral blood. These TCRs come from a man aged 55-75 years who had recovered from COVID-19. Each CDR3 is given with its conserved first and last residue. Size tells how often a clone was seen (once, few, many) or the class of an expanded clone, and some rows leave it out.

. | TRBV6-1 | CASSEPGQGGTDTQYF
. | TRBV5-6 | CASSLGVEVSYEQYF
. | TRBV11-3 | CASSAGGVSGNTIYF
. | TRBV4-3 | CASSSRPSAGELFF
. | TRBV7-8 | CASSSRTGGQETQYF
. | TRBV28 | CASSFKQGADSRETQYF
. | TRBV6-5 | CASRPLDRYDQPQHF
. | TRBV15 | CATSRDKAGGRSQYF
. | TRBV5-6 | CASSPAGGEIYNEQFF
. | TRBV3-1/TRBV3-2 | CASSQGPGQGTEAFF
few | TRBV6-4 | CASSDQVGTEAFF
once | TRBV12-5 | CASGLPHREKGSNEQFF
. | TRBV12-3/TRBV12-4 | CASSFRVRSEQYF
. | TRBV6-2/TRBV6-3 | CASSYRVLGELFF
. | TRBV11-2 | CASSFSSSGGVTGELFF
. | TRBV7-9 | CASSFKGGTTDTQYF
once | TRBV5-4 | CASSLADRGRYEEKLFF
. | TRBV21-1 | CASSHLLAGVTGELFF
. | TRBV29-1 | CSAAPQGFGNTIYF
. | TRBV10-3 | CAINSGAGREQYF
. | TRBV7-3 | CASSLTRGPNTEAFF
. | TRBV28 | CASKGANTEAFF
. | TRBV7-3 | CASSSDRGETQYF
. | TRBV2 | CASTEGAGTGELFF
. | TRBV6-1 | CASSEGWTDYGYTF
once | TRBV15 | CATRTAYNEQFF
once | TRBV28 | CASKEGAYGYTF
. | TRBV7-2 | CASSQLASGTDTQYF
. | TRBV3-1/TRBV3-2 | CASSQAHRRGEPQHF
. | TRBV6-5 | CASIGTDNEKLFF
. | TRBV15 | CATSPRAGVQPQHF
once | TRBV6-2/TRBV6-3 | CASSYSSWQGQVRYEQYF
. | TRBV29-1 | CSALKRGAPYEQYF
. | TRBV6-5 | CASSYKWEGSEYGYTF
. | TRBV19 | CASSGLRSINEQFF
. | TRBV30 | CAWSQRQDGELFF
. | TRBV9 | CASSVVGTSGGREQFF
. | TRBV7-9 | CASSRFVSGTSKTQYF